The source of this T cell receptor (beta chain) is a study of CD8 T cells in ankylosing spondylitis. Study-wide results and caveats: A motif in TCR beta, a set of eight or nine highly homologous variants, appeared characteristic of ankylosing spondylitis blood. There were earlier reports of some motif variants in reactive arthritis synovial fluid and blood.

Quantitative molecular-barcoded 5'-RACE generated the TCR beta libraries. TCRdb fed the 5' RACE reads into MiXCR, producing one record per CDR3 protein. The data contain around 53,000 distinct CDR3 sequences, less than 8.5% of them singletons. This clonotype appeared many times. Its antigen is unknown. Trimming pared 6 bases from V and 5 bases from J, leaving 13 bases between. CDR3 size: 13 residues. Germline V CDR1 and CDR2: WNHNN, SYGVQD (reference sequence). This chain joins TRBV10-1 and TRBJ1-1; the D gene is possibly TRBD1 (6 bases). Material for sequencing was blood, either unsorted or a sorted T cell fraction (not recorded which). The source of this sequence is a female donor with ankylosing spondylitis or in good health (not recorded which). CDR3 protein: CASSNRVGTEAFF. In nucleotides, the CDR3 is TGCGCCAGCAGCAACAGGGTTGGGACTGAAGCTTTCTTT.